Given below is one TCR beta chain in context. This sample is part of a study of shared clonotypes between healthy human individuals. CD45RO-negative, CCR7-selected cells formed the naive CD8 fraction, which excluded terminally differentiated effector memory CD45RA+ cells. Germline values: CDR1 SGHDN, CDR2 FVKESK. The CDR3 covers 16 residues. With 1 base removed from V and 4 bases from J, the gap between germline ends came to 14 bases. The table came from immunoSEQ multiplex PCR; TCRdb's copy has only in-frame clones and leaves some out. The profile covers fewer than 800,000 clones, with 92% appearing a single time and 20% to 25% taken by the ten largest.

The V and J genes are TRBV14 and TRBJ2-1; perhaps TRBD1 as D (6 bases). The sequence was obtained from a man aged 25 to 45 in good health. The sequencing sample was made of naive CD8+ T cells sorted from blood. The CDR3 protein is CASSQVSGTIYNEQFF. CDR3 bases: TGTGCCAGCAGCCAAGTTTCCGGGACAATATACAATGAGCAGTTCTTC.